This TCR beta chain was documented in a study of T cell responses to AZD1222 COVID-19 vaccine. Here immunoSEQ multiplex PCR was the method, and the copy in TCRdb shows in-frame clones only, minus some. This sample yields 90,000 to 120,000 clones, of which about 90% are seen a single time; 8% to 10% belongs to the top ten. CDR3 size: 12 residues. Germline CDR1 reads GTSNPN; CDR2 reads SVGIG (reference sequence). Deletions cut 0 bases from V and 9 bases from J, with 9 bases between. The TCR originated in an adult who received the AZD1222 COVID-19 vaccine. The sequencing used peripheral blood, collected 28 days after the second AZD1222 dose. The chain is built from TRBV30 and TRBJ1-5; unclear D gene. The CDR3 reads CAWSVDFGPQHF. In nucleotides, the CDR3 is TGTGCCTGGAGTGTAGACTTCGGGCCCCAGCATTTT.